Listed below are T cell receptor beta chains from one sample, sequenced in a study of blood T cell repertoires in COVID-19. Sequencing used immunoSEQ multiplex PCR; TCRdb keeps in-frame clones, though not all of them. The table lists roughly 200,000 clones, approximately 86% of them singletons. The sample comprised PBMCs or T cells enriched from blood (not recorded which). These receptors came from a woman aged 30 to 39 who had been exposed to COVID-19. Each CDR3 is given with its conserved first and last residue. The D gene is left open where the match is weak. Clone size is stated in some rows and not others, as once, few, many or a class when expanded.

j_call d_call v_call clone_size cdr3_nt cdr3_aa
TRBJ2-3 TRBD1 TRBV5-1 NA TGCGCCAGCAGCTTACAGGGGGCTGTCGGCACAGATACGCAGTATTTT CASSLQGAVGTDTQYF
TRBJ2-3 NA TRBV28 NA TGTGCCAGCAGTTTTATCTTAATGGTCGGGTCTAGCACAGATACGCAGTATTTT CASSFILMVGSSTDTQYF
TRBJ1-6 NA TRBV19 NA TGTGCCAGTAGGAGCACGGATAATTCACCCCTCCACTTT CASRSTDNSPLHF
TRBJ1-1 TRBD1 TRBV27 few TGTGCCAGCAGGAGGACAGGGAAGGACACTGAAGCTTTCTTT CASRRTGKDTEAFF
TRBJ1-5 NA TRBV7-8 NA TGTGCCAGCAGGCTTACAGGACGCAATCAGCCCCAGCATTTT CASRLTGRNQPQHF
TRBJ1-1 NA TRBV2 NA TGTGCCAGCAGTGACAGGAACACTGAAGCTTTCTTT CASSDRNTEAFF
TRBJ2-4 TRBD2 TRBV3-1/TRBV3-2 once TGTGCCAGCAGCCAAGATACTAGCGGGGCGGTCAAAAACATTCAGTACTTC CASSQDTSGAVKNIQYF
TRBJ2-1 TRBD2 TRBV5-6 NA TGTGCCAGCAGCGTCGGTAGCGGGGGCCCCTACAATGAGCAGTTCTTC CASSVGSGGPYNEQFF
TRBJ1-5 NA TRBV5-1 NA TGCGCCAGCTGGTCGGGGAATAGCAATCAGCCCCAGCATTTT CASWSGNSNQPQHF
TRBJ1-1 NA TRBV12-5 NA TGTGCTAGTGGTTTGGTGGAGTACACTGAAGCTTTCTTT CASGLVEYTEAFF
TRBJ1-2 TRBD1 TRBV4-2 NA TGTGCCAGCGGCTCCGGGACAGGGACGATGGAGAGGAAAGGCTACACCTTC CASGSGTGTMERKGYTF
TRBJ1-1 TRBD1 TRBV18 NA TGTGCCAGCTCACCACGTAGGACAGGGGTCGACACTGAAGCTTTCTTT CASSPRRTGVDTEAFF
TRBJ2-5 NA TRBV14 NA TGTGCCAGCAGCCAGGGGGCAGGGACACAAGAGACCCAGTACTTC CASSQGAGTQETQYF
TRBJ2-2 NA TRBV15 few TGTGCCACCAGCAGAGATGAGGCCGGGGAGCTGTTTTTT CATSRDEAGELFF
TRBJ1-2 NA TRBV30 NA TGTGCCTGGGGGGCAGGGTTTGAGGGCTACACCTTC CAWGAGFEGYTF
TRBJ2-7 NA TRBV6-1 few TGTGCCAGCAGTGAATCCCCCAGAAACTACGAGCAGTACTTC CASSESPRNYEQYF
TRBJ1-2 NA TRBV7-9 NA TGTGCCAGCAGCTTAGAGCAGGGAGGCTATGGCTACACCTTC CASSLEQGGYGYTF
TRBJ1-1 NA TRBV2 NA TGTGCCAGCAAATTGGGGGGGCAGAACACTGAAGCTTTCTTT CASKLGGQNTEAFF
TRBJ2-7 TRBD1 TRBV5-1 NA TGCGCCAGCAGCTTGAGCGGGACAGGGCCCTACGAGCAGTACTTC CASSLSGTGPYEQYF
TRBJ1-3 NA TRBV30 few TGTGCCTGGAGTGTAGCAGGGGGAAACACCATATATTTT CAWSVAGGNTIYF
TRBJ2-1 NA TRBV7-9 NA TGTGCCAGCAGCTTACGCGACCAGGCCTACAATGAGCAGTTCTTC CASSLRDQAYNEQFF
TRBJ1-1 TRBD1 TRBV15 once TGTGCCACCAGCAGTTCTGAACGGGAGACAGGGATCCCTGAAGCTTTCTTT CATSSSERETGIPEAFF
TRBJ2-7 TRBD1 TRBV2 NA TGTGCCAGCAGCGCCAGGGGGAGAGTCCCCTACGAGCAGTACTTC CASSARGRVPYEQYF
TRBJ2-3 NA TRBV7-9 NA TGTGCCAGCAGCCCTCGACAAGCAGATACGCAGTATTTT CASSPRQADTQYF